The next 17 T cell receptor beta chains were all read from a single sample in a study of molecular identifiers for immune sequencing clone quantification. One entry per CDR3 protein, called by TCRdb with MiXCR from the PCR reads. This table holds just under 65,000 distinct CDR3 sequences, roughly 17% found once. Sequencing was performed on naive CD8+ T cells from blood, with Jurkat cell RNA spiked in. Stated subset: FACS-sorted CD8+CD4-CCR7+CD45RA+ naive T cells. All receptors derive from a human donor in good health. Some libraries in this study had Jurkat cell RNA spiked in.

This clonotype was detected many times. This chain connects TRBV3-1 to TRBJ2-1; 9 bases match TRBD1. The V and J ends lost 0 bases and 9 bases, in that order; junction bases with no gene match: 9. Germline V gives CDR1 LGHDT, CDR2 YNNKEL (reference sequence). This CDR3 region has 16 residues. Written as DNA, the CDR3 is TGTGCCAGCAGCCAAGAAGGGACAGGGTGGAACGGTGAGCAGTTCTTC. Translation: CASSQEGTGWNGEQFF.

About this clonotype: A much larger clone lies one base from this, so it may be a read error. The rearrangement uses TRBV24-1 and TRBJ2-1; possibly TRBD2 for D (6 bases). CDR3 length: 15 residues. Germline-derived CDR1 and CDR2 are KGHDR and SFDVKD. CDR3: CATTPRGGATNEQSF. The DNA of the CDR3 is TGTGCCACCACCCCTCGAGGCGGGGCTACCAATGAGCAGTCCTTC.

Concerning this clonotype itself: Possible read error: a much larger clone is one base away. The chain links TRBV3-1 to TRBJ2-3; maybe TRBD1 (6 bases). CDR1 and CDR2 (germline): LGHDT, YNNKEL (reference sequence). This CDR3 has 16 residues. The CDR3 spells CAGSRLAQGYTDTQYF. DNA of the CDR3: TGTGCCGGCAGCCGCCTGGCACAGGGATACACAGATACGCAGTATTTT.

This clonotype appeared many times. The chain has TRBV10-3 and TRBJ2-1, with 10 bases identical to TRBD2. CDR3 size: 14 residues. Germline assignment: CDR1 ENHRY and CDR2 SYGVKD. V shed 10 bases, J shed 7 bases, and the junction held 10 bases outside the gene matches. The CDR3 DNA sequence: TGTGCCACCGGACTAGCGGCAGTGGAGAATGAGCAGTTCTTC. Translated, it gives CATGLAAVENEQFF.

As regards this clonotype: A clone one base away is much larger, so this may be a read error. V and J are TRBV12-3 or TRBV12-4 and TRBJ2-1; TRBD1 matches at 7 bases. CDR3 length: 14 amino acids. The chain's CDR3 is CASTGTASYNEKFF. The CDR3 coding sequence is TGTGCCAGCACCGGGACAGCCTCCTACAATGAGAAGTTCTTC.

The table lists this clonotype with many counts. The rearrangement links TRBV4-1 to TRBJ2-3; D gene ambiguous. Germline V lookup: CDR1 MGHRA, CDR2 YSYEKL. Trimming took 0 bases from V and 3 from J, leaving 10 bases between them. The CDR3 length is 15 residues. Here the CDR3 reads CASSQDPAKTDTQYF. DNA for the CDR3: TGCGCCAGCAGCCAAGACCCTGCCAAGACAGATACGCAGTATTTT.

This clonotype was found many times. V is TRBV18 and J is TRBJ1-1; the D is unclear. The V gene lost 4 bases and the J gene lost 0 bases, with 18 bases spanning the gap. In germline, CDR1 is KGHSH, CDR2 LQKENI. The CDR3 totals 17 residues. In nucleotides, the CDR3 is TGTGCCAGCTCACTGGTTGATCTCACGATAATGAACACTGAAGCTTTCTTT. Translated: CASSLVDLTIMNTEAFF.

This clonotype was counted a few times. V gene TRBV30 combines with J gene TRBJ2-7; perhaps TRBD1 as D (5 bases). The CDR3 is 15 amino acids. Germline V gene sequence: CDR1 GTSNPN, CDR2 SVGIG (reference sequence). Trimming shortened V by 0 bases and J by 4 bases, and 16 bases separated the two germline ends. The CDR3 protein is CAWSVPQGISYEQYF. The CDR3 bases are TGTGCCTGGAGTGTACCCCAGGGTATATCTTACGAGCAGTACTTC.

A word on this clonotype: This may come from a read error, since a much larger clone is one base off. The chain has TRBV5-1 and TRBJ2-4, with a possible D match to TRBD2 (5 bases). Trimming stripped 4 bases from V and 5 bases from J, with 19 bases between. The CDR3 consists of 16 residues. Germline assignment: CDR1 SGHRS and CDR2 YFSETQ. This chain's CDR3 is CASSQKRGGFENIQYF. In DNA form, the CDR3 reads TGCGCCAGCAGCCAGAAACGTGGCGGGTTCGAAAACATTCAGTACTTC.

In this sample, this clonotype turned up many times. The chain joins TRBV3-1 to TRBJ2-1; 8 bases map to TRBD2. From germline, CDR1 is LGHDT and CDR2 YNNKEL (reference sequence). The CDR3 consists of 19 residues. V dropped 0 bases and J dropped 0; count of bases not matched to a gene: 10. The chain's CDR3 is CASSQDTAREESSYNEQFF. CDR3 nucleotides: TGTGCCAGCAGCCAAGATACGGCGCGGGAGGAGAGCTCCTACAATGAGCAGTTCTTC.

The genes are TRBV12-3 or TRBV12-4 and TRBJ1-2; D gene uncertain. The CDR3 spans 13 residues. The V gene lost 3 bases and the J gene lost 3 bases, with 8 bases spanning the gap. CDR3 coding DNA: TGTGCCAGCAGTTTTGCGGTCGACTATGGCTACACCTTC. This translates into CASSFAVDYGYTF.

Many counts were recorded for this clonotype. The rearrangement joins TRBV28 to TRBJ1-2; 7 nucleotides line up with TRBD1. V shed 10 bases, J shed 3 bases, and the junction held 11 bases outside the gene matches. This CDR3 contains 14 residues. Germline V gene lookup returns CDR1 MDHEN and CDR2 SYDVKM. The CDR3 protein is CATSARGTDYGYTF. The CDR3, as DNA: TGTGCCACCTCGGCTAGGGGGACAGACTATGGCTACACCTTC.

As concerns this clonotype: A much larger clone differs from this one at a single base, so this may be a read error. Likely a read error: the CDR3 ends without its conserved phenylalanine or tryptophan. This chain connects TRBV27 to TRBJ2-7; 8 nucleotides agree with TRBD1. The germline gives CDR1 MNHEY, CDR2 SMNVEV (reference sequence). The CDR3 consists of 14 residues. The V segment lost 6 bases and the J segment 2 bases; nucleotides outside the gene matches: 6. The CDR3 DNA follows: TGTGCCAGCAGAACCGGGACAGGAGCCTACGAGCAGTACATC. Its protein product is CASRTGTGAYEQYI.

Ten or more counts support this clonotype. V and J are TRBV20-1 and TRBJ2-7, with D perhaps matching TRBD2 (5 bases). Trimming pared 3 bases from V and 2 bases from J, leaving 17 bases between. Germline loops: CDR1 DFQATT, CDR2 SNEGSKA (reference sequence). The CDR3 covers 15 residues. The CDR3 loop reads CSASDLGGSAYEQYF. The DNA for the CDR3 is TGCAGTGCTAGTGATTTAGGCGGGTCGGCCTACGAGCAGTACTTC.

The sample holds many counts of this clonotype. J is TRBJ2-1 and V is TRBV4-1; TRBD2 matches at 7 bases. CDR3 length: 15 amino acids. Germline V gene data show CDR1 as MGHRA and CDR2 as YSYEKL. The V and J ends lost 4 bases and 3 bases, in that order; junction bases with no gene match: 6. CDR3 coding DNA: TGCGCCAGCAGCCCGAGCGGGAACTACTACAATGAGCAGTTCTTC. The encoded protein is CASSPSGNYYNEQFF.

This clonotype occurred many times. The rearrangement uses TRBV29-1 and TRBJ2-7; 10 bases are shared with TRBD2. Trimming removed 4 bases from V and 3 bases from J; junction bases left unmatched: 9. This CDR3 has 15 amino acids. The germline CDR1 and CDR2 sequences are SQVTM and ANQGSEA. For the CDR3, the DNA is TGCAGCGTTGTAATCAGCGGGAGGGAGCTCTACGAGCAGTACTTC. Its translation is CSVVISGRELYEQYF.

About this clonotype: A single base separates this from a much larger clone, so it may be a read error. This chain connects TRBV7-9 to TRBJ2-5; 8 positions match TRBD1. This CDR3 contains 15 residues. CDR1 is SEHNR, CDR2 FQNEAQ, per germline (reference sequence). The CDR3 sequence is CVSSLAGTGRETQYF. The CDR3 nucleotides are TGTGTCAGCAGCCTAGCCGGGACAGGAAGGGAGACCCAGTACTTC. The full variable domain, with the rest looked up from reference TRBV7-9 and TRBJ2-5, is DTGVSQNPRHKITKRGQNVTFRCDPISEHNRLYWYRQTLGQGPEFLTYFQNEAQLEKSRLLSDRFSAERPKGSFSTLEIQRTEQGDSAMYLCVSSLAGTGRETQYFGPGTRLLVL.